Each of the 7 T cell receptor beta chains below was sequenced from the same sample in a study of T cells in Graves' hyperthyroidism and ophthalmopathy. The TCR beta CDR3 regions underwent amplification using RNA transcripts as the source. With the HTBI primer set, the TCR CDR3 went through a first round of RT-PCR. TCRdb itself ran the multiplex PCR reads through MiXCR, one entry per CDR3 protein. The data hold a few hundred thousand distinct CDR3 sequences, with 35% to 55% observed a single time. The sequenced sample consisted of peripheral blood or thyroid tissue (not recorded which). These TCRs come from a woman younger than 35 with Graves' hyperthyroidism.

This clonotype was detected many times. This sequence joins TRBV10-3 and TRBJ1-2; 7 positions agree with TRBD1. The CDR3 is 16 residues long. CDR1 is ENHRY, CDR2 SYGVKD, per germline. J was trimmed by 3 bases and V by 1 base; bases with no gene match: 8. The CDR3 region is CAISEFVNRGHYGYTF. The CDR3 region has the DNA TGTGCCATCAGTGAGTTCGTCAACAGGGGCCACTATGGCTACACCTTC.

CDR3 bases: TGTGCCAGTAGTCCTAACGTGGTGACAGGACGGCTTTATGGCTACACCTTC. This gives the protein CASSPNVVTGRLYGYTF. This chain joins TRBV19 and TRBJ1-2; D perhaps matches TRBD1 (6 bases). Trimming left V 5 bases short and J 5 bases short, with 24 bases between. The germline gives CDR1 LNHDA, CDR2 SQIVND (reference sequence). The CDR3 totals 17 residues.

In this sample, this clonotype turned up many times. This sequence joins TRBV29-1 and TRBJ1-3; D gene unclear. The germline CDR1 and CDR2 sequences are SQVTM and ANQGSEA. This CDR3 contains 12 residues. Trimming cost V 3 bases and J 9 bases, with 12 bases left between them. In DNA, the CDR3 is TGCAGCGTTGATCCCGACGGCGGCACCATATATTTT. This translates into CSVDPDGGTIYF.

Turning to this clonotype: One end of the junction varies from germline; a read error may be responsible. The DNA of the CDR3 is TGTGCCAGCAGCTTGGTGAGCAGGTGGAACACTGAAACTTTCTTT. As protein: CASSLVSRWNTETFF. The chain couples TRBV5-8 to TRBJ1-1; no definite D call. The CDR3 extends over 15 amino acids. CDR1 and CDR2 (germline): SGHTS, YDEGEE.

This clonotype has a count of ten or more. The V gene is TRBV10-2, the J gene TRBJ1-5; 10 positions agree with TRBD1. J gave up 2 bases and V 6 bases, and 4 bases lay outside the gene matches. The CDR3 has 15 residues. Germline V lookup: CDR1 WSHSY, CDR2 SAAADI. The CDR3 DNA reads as TGCGCCAGCAGGGTTGGGACAGGGGGCAATCAGCCCCAGCATTTT. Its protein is CASRVGTGGNQPQHF.

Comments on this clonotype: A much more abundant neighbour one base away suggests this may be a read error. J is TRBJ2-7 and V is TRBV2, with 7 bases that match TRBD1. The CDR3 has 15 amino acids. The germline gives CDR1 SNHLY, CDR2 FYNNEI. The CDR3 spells CASRTQGPGSNEQHF. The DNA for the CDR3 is TGTGCCAGCAGGACACAGGGGCCTGGGAGCAATGAGCAGCACTTC.

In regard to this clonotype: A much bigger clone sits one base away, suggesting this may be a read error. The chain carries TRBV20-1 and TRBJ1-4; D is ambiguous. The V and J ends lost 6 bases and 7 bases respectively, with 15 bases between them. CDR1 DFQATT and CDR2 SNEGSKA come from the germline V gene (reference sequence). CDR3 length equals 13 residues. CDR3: CSAKEYGPEKLFF. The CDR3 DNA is TGCAGTGCCAAAGAATACGGCCCTGAAAAACTGTTTTTT.